The rows below give T cell receptor beta chains drawn from one sample of a study of cytomegalovirus exposure and HLA in healthy donors. Assay: immunoSEQ multiplex PCR; the TCRdb copy retains only in-frame clones and omits some. The table shows approximately 160,000 clones, with 70% to 80% occurring only once. The specimen was PBMCs. These receptors originate from a woman in her 40s in good health and CMV-seronegative. The CDR3 runs from the conserved cysteine through the conserved F or W. D genes are given only for firm matches. Clone size appears in some rows only: once, few, many, or a class for an expanded clone.

j_call,clone_size,d_call,v_call,cdr3_nt,cdr3_aa
TRBJ2-1,-,TRBD2,TRBV29-1,TGCAGCGCACGGGGGGGTGGGAGGATGGGCGGGGATGAGCAGTTCTTC,CSARGGGRMGGDEQFF
TRBJ2-1,once,TRBD2,TRBV6-4,TGTGCCAGCAGTGACTCACCTAGCGGGAGTAATCACCTCTACAATGAGCAGTTCTTC,CASSDSPSGSNHLYNEQFF
TRBJ2-1,few,-,TRBV5-4,TGTGCCAGCAGGGGCCTAGCGAACAGCTCCTACAATGAGCAGTTCTTC,CASRGLANSSYNEQFF
TRBJ2-3,few,TRBD2,TRBV28,TGTGCCAGCAGTTTGCGAGCGGGAGGGCCGGATACGCAGTATTTT,CASSLRAGGPDTQYF
TRBJ1-1,-,-,TRBV28,TGTGCCAGCAGTCAAGGAGGACGGCCCGGGGCTTTCTTT,CASSQGGRPGAFF
TRBJ2-1,-,TRBD2,TRBV7-8,TGTGCCAGCAGCTTACCGGGACTAGCGGGGCTCAGCTCCTACAATGAGCAGTTCTTC,CASSLPGLAGLSSYNEQFF
TRBJ1-1,few,TRBD1,TRBV6-1,TGTGCCAGCAGTCCAAGACAGGGGAGCACTGAAGCTTTCTTT,CASSPRQGSTEAFF
TRBJ2-1,-,TRBD2,TRBV9,TGTGCCAGCAGCGTAGGAGCGGGAGTGATCAATGAGCAGTTCTTC,CASSVGAGVINEQFF
TRBJ2-7,once,-,TRBV11-1,TGTGCCAGCAGCCTAGCCGAGGGCATCGCCTACGAGCAGTACTTC,CASSLAEGIAYEQYF
TRBJ1-4,once,TRBD1,TRBV5-4,TGTGCCAGCAGCTCGGGGACAGGGTCCAAAGTGGAACTGTTTTTT,CASSSGTGSKVELFF
TRBJ2-7,-,-,TRBV19,TGTGCCAGTAGCTCGGGAATGGGTTACGAGCAGTACTTC,CASSSGMGYEQYF
TRBJ2-2,-,TRBD2,TRBV25-1,TGTGCCAGCTCACGGAGACTAGCGGGAAACAATGTAGGGGAGCTGTTTTTT,CASSRRLAGNNVGELFF
TRBJ2-5,-,TRBD2,TRBV29-1,TGCAGCCTGGGGACTAGCAGAGAAGAGACCCAGTACTTC,CSLGTSREETQYF
TRBJ1-1,-,TRBD1,TRBV7-9,TGTGCCAGCAGCTTTTCCGCATACTTGGCAGGGGGCGCTTCCACTGAAGCTTTCTTT,CASSFSAYLAGGASTEAFF
TRBJ2-1,once,TRBD2,TRBV11-3,TGTGCCAGCAGCTTCAGAACAAGCGGGAGAGAGGATGAGCAGTTCTTC,CASSFRTSGREDEQFF
TRBJ2-2,-,TRBD2,TRBV27,TGTGCCAGCAGTTTTGGACTAGACAACGGGGAGCTGTTTTTT,CASSFGLDNGELFF
TRBJ1-1,-,-,TRBV5-1,TGCGCCAGCAGGGGTGTTTTCGGGGGAAACACTGAAGCTTTCTTT,CASRGVFGGNTEAFF
TRBJ2-7,-,TRBD2,TRBV11-3,TGTGCCAGCAAACCCATTGGGGGAGGGCCGCGGGAGCAGTACTTC,CASKPIGGGPREQYF
TRBJ2-2,few,-,TRBV9,TGTGCCAGCAGCGTAGGGACAACCGGGGAGCTGTTTTTT,CASSVGTTGELFF
TRBJ2-1,-,TRBD2,TRBV6-5,TGTGCCAGCAGTTACGCGGGAGGGCTCGGCAGTGAGCAGTTCTTC,CASSYAGGLGSEQFF
TRBJ1-1,-,-,TRBV2,TGTGCCAGCAGTGAGACGGGGGGGGCTTTCTTT,CASSETGGAFF
TRBJ2-7,few,-,TRBV6-5,TGTGCCAGCAGTTACTCTTATCAGGGAGGCCACGAGCAGTACTTC,CASSYSYQGGHEQYF
TRBJ1-1,-,-,TRBV30,TGTGCCTGGAGTGGTAGGAACACTGAAGCTTTCTTT,CAWSGRNTEAFF
TRBJ1-1,-,-,TRBV5-5,TGTGCCAGCAGCCGGGATGTCGGGCACTCTGAAGCTTTCTTT,CASSRDVGHSEAFF
TRBJ1-4,-,-,TRBV27,TGTGCCAGCAGTTTAAGGTGGAGTAATGAAAAACTGTTTTTT,CASSLRWSNEKLFF
TRBJ2-3,-,TRBD2,TRBV29-1,TGCAGCGGTAGCGGGATCGGAACAGATACGCAGTATTTT,CSGSGIGTDTQYF
TRBJ2-2,-,-,TRBV7-9,TGTGCCAGCAGCTTAGCCCCCCAGGGGTATACCGGGGAGCTGTTTTTT,CASSLAPQGYTGELFF
TRBJ2-1,-,-,TRBV11-2,TGTGCCAGCAGCCTCCGGGATTATCCCTACAATGAGCAGTTCTTC,CASSLRDYPYNEQFF
TRBJ1-2,-,-,TRBV9,TGTGCCAGCAGCGTAGGATCGGGGGGCTATGGCTACACCTTC,CASSVGSGGYGYTF
TRBJ2-5,-,-,TRBV7-8,TGTGCCAGCAGCTTAGGGACAGATCAAGAGACCCAGTACTTC,CASSLGTDQETQYF
TRBJ2-5,few,TRBD2,TRBV18,TGTGCCAGCTCACCCGGGACTAGCGGGAGAGAGACCCAGTACTTC,CASSPGTSGRETQYF
TRBJ2-2,-,TRBD2,TRBV7-3,TGTGCCAGCAGAAGCGGGAGGGCCTCCGGGGAGCTGTTTTTT,CASRSGRASGELFF
TRBJ2-5,once,-,TRBV28,TGTGCCAGCAACCGGGACATTGGACAAGAGACCCAGTACTTC,CASNRDIGQETQYF
TRBJ1-1,-,-,TRBV2,TGTGCCAGCGACGAAAGTTCGGGGAGGGAGAACACTGAAGCTTTCTTT,CASDESSGRENTEAFF
TRBJ1-2,-,TRBD1,TRBV5-1,TGCGCCAGCAGCGGAGGGACAGGGATTAACTATGGCTACACCTTC,CASSGGTGINYGYTF
TRBJ2-1,-,TRBD2,TRBV4-2,TGTGCCAGCAGCCAACCTACTAGCGGGAGTTTCAATGAGCAGTTCTTC,CASSQPTSGSFNEQFF
TRBJ2-5,-,TRBD2,TRBV9,TGTGCCAGCAGCGTGAGCGGGAGGGCTGGCGAGACCCAGTACTTC,CASSVSGRAGETQYF
TRBJ2-5,-,TRBD1,TRBV7-9,TGTGCCAGCAGCTTGGGGACAGGGATGACTTTAGAGACCCAGTACTTC,CASSLGTGMTLETQYF
TRBJ2-4,few,TRBD2,TRBV19,TGTGCCAGTAGTATAACAAATTCCGGGACTAGCGAGGACATTCAGTACTTC,CASSITNSGTSEDIQYF
TRBJ2-3,-,TRBD2,TRBV19,TGTGCCAGTAGTTCCCGGACTAGCGGGAGCAGAGATACGCAGTATTTT,CASSSRTSGSRDTQYF
TRBJ2-1,-,TRBD2,TRBV28,TGTGCCAGCCTTGGCGGCGGGAGCTCTACAAATGAGCAGTTCTTC,CASLGGGSSTNEQFF
TRBJ2-2,-,TRBD2,TRBV4-1,TGCGCCAGCAGCCAAGAGGGACTAGCGGGAGGCACCACCGGGGAGCTGTTTTTT,CASSQEGLAGGTTGELFF
TRBJ2-1,-,TRBD2,TRBV2,TGTGCCAGCAGGGAGCGGGGTGAGCAGTTCTTC,CASRERGEQFF
TRBJ1-1,-,TRBD1,TRBV29-1,TGCAGCGTTGAGGGTCCCCGACAGGGGGCAGGGGGGGCTCCTGAAGCTTTCTTT,CSVEGPRQGAGGAPEAFF
TRBJ1-5,-,TRBD1,TRBV2,TGTGCCAGCAGCGCCTCCGGGACAGGGGGCAATCAGCCCCAGCATTTT,CASSASGTGGNQPQHF
TRBJ2-4,-,TRBD2,TRBV6-1,TGTGCCAGCACCCTAGCGGGAGAGAGTTTCATTCAGTACTTC,CASTLAGESFIQYF
TRBJ2-1,few,TRBD2,TRBV27,TGTGCCAGCAGTCCCCCGGGACTAGCCTCCTACAATGAGCAGTTCTTC,CASSPPGLASYNEQFF
TRBJ2-3,-,TRBD1,TRBV11-3,TGTGCCAGCAGCCTACACCCGGGACAGGGGGAGTATTTT,CASSLHPGQGEYF
TRBJ1-1,-,-,TRBV19,TGTGCCAGTAGTATAGGAGGGTCCACTGAAGCTTTCTTT,CASSIGGSTEAFF
TRBJ1-1,-,-,TRBV15,TGTGCCACCAGCAGAGATCAAGGGCGGGGTACTGAAGCTTTCTTT,CATSRDQGRGTEAFF
TRBJ2-3,-,-,TRBV2,TGTGCCAGCATTAGCGGCCCCACAGATACGCAGTATTTT,CASISGPTDTQYF